These T cell receptor beta chains were read from a single sample in a study of tumor-infiltrating lymphocytes in primary liver carcinoma. TCRdb reprocessed the multiplex PCR reads with MiXCR, giving one entry per CDR3 protein. The data show approximately 92,000 distinct CDR3 sequences, 55% to 70% seen once. The sample taken for sequencing was liver tumor tissue from sampling region 5. The receptors were sampled from a woman aged 55-70 years with primary liver carcinoma and hepatitis B virus infection. Both conserved end residues are part of each CDR3. D genes are given only for firm matches. Where a row states a size, it is once, few, many or the class of an expanded clone; other rows omit it.

D gene,J gene,clone size,V gene,CDR3 protein,CDR3 DNA
TRBD1,TRBJ2-6,-,TRBV28,CASGLAGTGRANVLTF,TGTGCCAGCGGTTTGGCCGGGACAGGGAGGGCCAACGTCCTGACTTTC
TRBD2,TRBJ2-1,many,TRBV5-1,CASSPGSLAGLYNERVF,TGCGCCAGCAGCCCCGGAAGTCTAGCGGGACTCTACAATGAGCGGGTCTTC
TRBD1,TRBJ2-5,-,TRBV29-1,CRVEGATGEQETQYF,TGCAGAGTCGAAGGGGCTACAGGGGAACAGGAGACCCAGTACTTC
-,TRBJ1-2,-,TRBV6-6,CAGSYLGQKANFGYTF,TGTGCCGGCAGCTACCTCGGACAGAAAGCTAACTTTGGCTACACCTTC
-,TRBJ1-1,-,TRBV11-2,CGSSLGDRTRAEAFF,TGTGGTAGCAGCTTAGGTGACAGGACCCGCGCTGAAGCTTTCTTT
-,TRBJ2-2,-,TRBV4-2,CASSQRAGANTRELFF,TGTGCCAGCAGTCAAAGGGCCGGGGCTAACACCCGGGAGCTGTTTTTT
TRBD2,TRBJ2-1,-,TRBV30,CAWSRIGREHEQFF,TGTGCCTGGAGTCGGATAGGGCGGGAGCATGAGCAGTTCTTC
TRBD1,TRBJ1-6,many,TRBV10-2,CASSHSQGRNSPLHF,TGCGCCAGCAGTCACTCACAGGGGAGAAATTCACCCCTCCACTTT
-,TRBJ1-5,-,TRBV30,CAWSVRIGNGNQPQHF,TGTGCCTGGAGTGTAAGGATAGGGAATGGTAATCAGCCCCAGCATTTT
-,TRBJ1-1,-,TRBV9,CASSVGPGGNTEAFF,TGTGCCAGCAGCGTAGGCCCAGGAGGGAACACTGAAGCTTTCTTT
-,TRBJ1-3,-,TRBV11-1,CASRGDSGNTIYF,TGTGCCAGCAGGGGGGACTCTGGGAACACCATATATTTT
TRBD1,TRBJ1-1,-,TRBV28,CASSAPQGARTKAFF,TGTGCCAGCAGTGCCCCACAGGGGGCAAGAACTAAAGCTTTCTTT
-,TRBJ2-3,-,TRBV6-5,CASSPNPRDGTQYF,TGTGCCAGTAGTCCTAACCCTCGTGACGGTACGCAATATTTT
TRBD2,TRBJ2-7,-,TRBV6-1,CTSSEGTGGSWEQYF,TGTACCAGCAGTGAAGGGACTGGCGGGAGTTGGGAGCAGTACTTC
-,TRBJ2-7,-,TRBV6-1,CASGEMRVGAYEQYF,TGTGCCAGCGGAGAGATGAGGGTTGGAGCCTACGAGCAGTACTTC
-,TRBJ2-4,-,TRBV11-2,CASNLDGWGRDTQYF,TGTGCCAGCAACCTAGATGGTTGGGGGCGCGACACTCAGTACTTC
-,TRBJ1-5,once,TRBV12-3/TRBV12-4,CASSLGLTENQPQRF,TGTGCCAGCAGTTTAGGTCTGACGGAAAATCAGCCCCAGCGTTTT